This is a list of T cell receptor beta chains from one sample in a study of blood T cell repertoires in COVID-19. TCRdb's table, derived via immunoSEQ multiplex PCR, lists solely in-frame clones and lacks some. The table has under 350,000 clones, almost 85% seen once. The sequenced sample was peripheral blood. Receptors originate from a human donor in a cohort sampled during active COVID-19. Each CDR3 is given with its conserved first and last residue. D genes are given only for firm matches. Part of the rows lack a size; the others show once, few, many or a class for expanded clones.

v_gene: TRBV14
j_gene: TRBJ1-1
d_gene: .
abundance: .
len: 13
CDR3nt: TGTGCCAGCAGCCGAGCCTTTGGCACTGAAGCTTTCTTT
CDR3aa: CASSRAFGTEAFF

v_gene: TRBV3-1/TRBV3-2
j_gene: TRBJ1-4
d_gene: .
abundance: .
len: 15
CDR3nt: TGTGCCAGCAGCCAAACACAGCTGGGAGGCGAAAAACTGTTTTTT
CDR3aa: CASSQTQLGGEKLFF

v_gene: TRBV7-9
j_gene: TRBJ2-3
d_gene: TRBD2
abundance: .
len: 15
CDR3nt: TGTGCCATCTACTCTAGGCGGGGGGAATCAGATACGCAGTATTTT
CDR3aa: CAIYSRRGESDTQYF

v_gene: TRBV7-9
j_gene: TRBJ1-6
d_gene: .
abundance: .
len: 16
CDR3nt: TGTGCCAGCAGCTATTTTGGGACATCCGATAATTCACCCCTCCACTTT
CDR3aa: CASSYFGTSDNSPLHF

v_gene: TRBV3-1/TRBV3-2
j_gene: TRBJ1-5
d_gene: TRBD1
abundance: once
len: 16
CDR3nt: TGTGCCAGCAGCCCGAGGCCAGGGGGTTCTGTTCAGCCCCAGCATTTT
CDR3aa: CASSPRPGGSVQPQHF

v_gene: TRBV18
j_gene: TRBJ1-1
d_gene: TRBD1
abundance: few
len: 17
CDR3nt: TGTGCCAGCTCACCTAATACAGGGGCCGTAATGAACACTGAAGCTTTCTTT
CDR3aa: CASSPNTGAVMNTEAFF

v_gene: TRBV27
j_gene: TRBJ2-1
d_gene: TRBD2
abundance: .
len: 14
CDR3nt: TGTGCCAGCCGGACTAGCGGGGGGACCAATGAGCAGTTCTTC
CDR3aa: CASRTSGGTNEQFF

v_gene: TRBV5-1
j_gene: TRBJ1-2
d_gene: .
abundance: .
len: 13
CDR3nt: TGCGCCAGCAGCCCGGTTCTGAGCTATGGCTACACCTTC
CDR3aa: CASSPVLSYGYTF

v_gene: TRBV6-5
j_gene: TRBJ2-2
d_gene: .
abundance: .
len: 15
CDR3nt: TGTGCCAGCAGTCTAAGACAGCCGAACACCGGGGAGCTGTTTTTT
CDR3aa: CASSLRQPNTGELFF

v_gene: TRBV7-9
j_gene: TRBJ1-1
d_gene: .
abundance: .
len: 16
CDR3nt: TGTGCCAGCAGCTTAGCCGGGACCCTGGGGGGCACTGAAGCTTTCTTT
CDR3aa: CASSLAGTLGGTEAFF

v_gene: TRBV10-3
j_gene: TRBJ1-2
d_gene: .
abundance: .
len: 11
CDR3nt: TGTGCCACCTACAGAGCTTATGGCTACACCTTC
CDR3aa: CATYRAYGYTF

v_gene: TRBV24-1
j_gene: TRBJ2-7
d_gene: .
abundance: few
len: 17
CDR3nt: TGTGCCACCAGTGATCGTACACGGACAGACCCCCTTCGGGAGCAGTACTTC
CDR3aa: CATSDRTRTDPLREQYF

v_gene: TRBV11-2
j_gene: TRBJ2-1
d_gene: TRBD2
abundance: .
len: 15
CDR3nt: TGTGCCAGCACTACCGGGACTAGCGGTTTCGGGGAGCAGTTCTTC
CDR3aa: CASTTGTSGFGEQFF

v_gene: TRBV10-3
j_gene: TRBJ1-1
d_gene: .
abundance: .
len: 11
CDR3nt: TGTGCCATCAGCGGTTCCCGAGTTGCTTTCTTT
CDR3aa: CAISGSRVAFF

v_gene: TRBV9
j_gene: TRBJ1-1
d_gene: .
abundance: .
len: 13
CDR3nt: TGTGCCAGCAGCGTAGCCACAGACACTGAAGCTTTCTTT
CDR3aa: CASSVATDTEAFF

v_gene: TRBV7-2
j_gene: TRBJ2-3
d_gene: .
abundance: few
len: 13
CDR3nt: TGTGCCAGCAGACCGGGAGGCACAGATACGCAGTATTTT
CDR3aa: CASRPGGTDTQYF